This T cell receptor (beta chain) was identified in a study of blood T cell repertoires in COVID-19. About the study: Sources were T cells, B-cell-depleted T cells, or PBMCs; the material itself was cDNA or gDNA.

This CDR3 contains 14 residues. Per the germline V gene, CDR1 is GTSNPN and CDR2 is SVGIG (reference sequence). Trimming left V 4 bases short and J 2 bases short, with 15 bases between. This clone occurred once. Here immunoSEQ multiplex PCR was the method, and the copy in TCRdb shows in-frame clones only, minus some. The sample yields 190,000 or so clones, about 80% seen once. This chain links TRBV30 with TRBJ2-7, with TRBD2 as a possible D gene (5 bases). Sequenced material: peripheral blood. This sequence originates from a human donor with acute or convalescent COVID-19. The donor label of this sample is uncertain. The CDR3 reads CAWTQRLSPYEQYF. In DNA form, the CDR3 reads TGTGCCTGGACCCAGAGACTATCTCCCTACGAGCAGTACTTC.